Listed below are T cell receptor beta chains from one sample, sequenced in a study of blood T cell repertoires in COVID-19. Using immunoSEQ multiplex PCR, the repertoire was profiled, and TCRdb retains in-frame clones only, with some absent. This table has roughly 200,000 clones, about 85% appearing once. The material sequenced was PBMCs or T cells enriched from blood (not recorded which). Receptors were obtained from a man aged 35 to 55 who had recovered from COVID-19. Both conserved end residues are part of each CDR3. The D gene is left open where the match is weak. For some rows the clone size is stated as once, few or many, or as a class when expanded; others skip it.

once,TRBD2,TRBJ2-7,TRBV30,TGTGCCTGGAGTAGCGGGAGGGCCGGCGAGCAGTACTTC,CAWSSGRAGEQYF
NA,NA,TRBJ2-7,TRBV7-2,TGTGCCAGCAGCTTATTGGGCCTTCTCTACGAGCAGTACTTC,CASSLLGLLYEQYF
NA,TRBD2,TRBJ2-7,TRBV4-2,TGTGCCAGCAGCCGGGCGGGAGATCAGTACGAGCAGTACTTC,CASSRAGDQYEQYF
NA,TRBD2,TRBJ2-3,TRBV12-5,TGTGCTAGTGCCCCCCCGGGGCGGGAGACAGATACGCAGTATTTT,CASAPPGRETDTQYF
few,NA,TRBJ1-6,TRBV9,TGTGCCAGCAGCGTAGTGGACAGCTCAAATTCACCCCTCCACTTT,CASSVVDSSNSPLHF
few,TRBD1,TRBJ2-7,TRBV7-6,TGTGCCAGCAGCTCCCAACCGGACAGGGGCGATAACGAGCAGTACTTC,CASSSQPDRGDNEQYF
NA,TRBD1,TRBJ1-1,TRBV2,TGTGCCAGCAGTGCGGGACAGCGCAACACTGAAGCTTTCTTT,CASSAGQRNTEAFF
NA,NA,TRBJ1-6,TRBV7-2,TGTGCCAGCAGCTTAGATCGGGTAGCCCTCCACTTT,CASSLDRVALHF
once,NA,TRBJ2-6,TRBV5-6,TGTGCCAGCAGCCGGGGTGCTGGGGCCAACGTCCTGACTTTC,CASSRGAGANVLTF
NA,TRBD2,TRBJ2-1,TRBV20-1,TGCAGTGCTAGTCGGCCTAGCGGGAGTACGAATGAGCAGTTCTTC,CSASRPSGSTNEQFF
NA,TRBD2,TRBJ2-7,TRBV5-1,TGCGCCAGCAGCTTGGTTACGGGGGGCTACGAGCAGTACTTC,CASSLVTGGYEQYF
NA,TRBD2,TRBJ2-1,TRBV7-9,TGTGCCAGCAGCTCGACTACTAGCGGACCCGACCCCTACAATGAGCAGTTCTTC,CASSSTTSGPDPYNEQFF
NA,TRBD1,TRBJ1-1,TRBV19,TGTGCCAGTAGTAGGACAGGGGCTGTTGAAGCTTTCTTT,CASSRTGAVEAFF
NA,NA,TRBJ2-1,TRBV30,TGTGCCTGGATCTTGGTGTCTGATTCGGGGCAGTTCTTC,CAWILVSDSGQFF
NA,NA,TRBJ1-6,TRBV2,TGTGCCAGCAGTGACAGCTATAATTCACCCCTCCACTTT,CASSDSYNSPLHF
NA,TRBD2,TRBJ2-1,TRBV12-5,TGTGCTAGTGGGAGGACTAGCGGGTACGCGGATGAGCAGTTCTTC,CASGRTSGYADEQFF
NA,TRBD2,TRBJ2-3,TRBV2,TGTGCCAGCAGCCCCGGGACTAGCGGGAGAAGCACAGATACGCAGTATTTT,CASSPGTSGRSTDTQYF
NA,TRBD1,TRBJ2-7,TRBV7-8,TGTGCCAGCTGCTTAGGCGGGACAGGCTACGAGCAGTACTTC,CASCLGGTGYEQYF
NA,TRBD1,TRBJ1-4,TRBV7-6,TGTGCCAGCAGCGGAGGGACAGATCCTAATGAAAAACTGTTTTTT,CASSGGTDPNEKLFF
NA,NA,TRBJ1-6,TRBV28,TGTGCCAGCAGAATCAGCGTCTCCTATAATTCACCCCTCCACTTT,CASRISVSYNSPLHF
NA,TRBD2,TRBJ2-3,TRBV3-1/TRBV3-2,TGTGCCAGCAGCCAACCCCGGACTAGCGGAGTCACAGATACGCAGTATTTT,CASSQPRTSGVTDTQYF
NA,NA,TRBJ1-6,TRBV30,TGTGCCTGGACAATCCGCGGAGATTCACCCCTCCACTTT,CAWTIRGDSPLHF
NA,TRBD2,TRBJ2-2,TRBV15,TGTGCCACCAGCAGGGAGACAAGGACTAGCATGAGGCGCACCGGGGAGCTGTTTTTT,CATSRETRTSMRRTGELFF
NA,NA,TRBJ1-1,TRBV25-1,TGTGCCAGCAGTGAATTCGACAGGACTGAAGCTTTCTTT,CASSEFDRTEAFF
few,TRBD1,TRBJ1-5,TRBV30,TGTGCCTGGACCCGGGACAGGGGTGATCAGCCCCAGCATTTT,CAWTRDRGDQPQHF
NA,TRBD1,TRBJ1-2,TRBV9,TGTGCCAGCAGCACCCGGGACAGGGGGTTGGGTGGCTACACCTTC,CASSTRDRGLGGYTF
NA,NA,TRBJ2-3,TRBV19,TGTGCCAGTAGTATCTCATCCACAGGACCGTCCACAGATACGCAGTATTTT,CASSISSTGPSTDTQYF
NA,NA,TRBJ1-3,TRBV7-8,TGTGCCAGCAGCTTGGGGGCGACATTAGTCGCTGGAAACACCATATATTTT,CASSLGATLVAGNTIYF
NA,NA,TRBJ1-1,TRBV28,TGTGCCAGCAGTTTCGGGGAAGTCACTGAAGCTTTCTTT,CASSFGEVTEAFF
NA,NA,TRBJ2-1,TRBV6-4,TGTGCCAGCAGCCCCGGGACTGCTGCCAATGAGCAGTTCTTC,CASSPGTAANEQFF
NA,TRBD2,TRBJ2-3,TRBV3-1/TRBV3-2,TGTGCCAGCAGCCAGGCCCTTCTGGGACTAGCGGGAGGTTCCGATACGCAGTATTTT,CASSQALLGLAGGSDTQYF
NA,NA,TRBJ2-6,TRBV4-3,TGCGCCAGCAGCCAAGATCCGGCTGGGGCCAACGTCCTGACTTTC,CASSQDPAGANVLTF
NA,NA,TRBJ2-5,TRBV4-2,TGTGCCAGCAGCCAAGCGGGGTTGGAGGAGACCCAGTACTTC,CASSQAGLEETQYF
NA,TRBD1,TRBJ2-3,TRBV19,TGTGCCAGTAGTGGGGGACAGGGGAAGTTTGCAGATACGCAGTATTTT,CASSGGQGKFADTQYF
NA,TRBD2,TRBJ2-1,TRBV4-3,TGCGCCAGCAGCCGTGGACTAGCGGAGTACAATGAGCAGTTCTTC,CASSRGLAEYNEQFF
NA,NA,TRBJ2-1,TRBV6-2/TRBV6-3,TGTGCCAGCAGCGCGAACTACAATGAGCAGTTCTTC,CASSANYNEQFF
NA,TRBD2,TRBJ2-2,TRBV19,TGTGCCAGTAGATCGGGGGGATCGAACACCGGGGAGCTGTTTTTT,CASRSGGSNTGELFF
few,NA,TRBJ2-7,TRBV19,TGTGCCAGTAGTGTTAGAGCGTTAAGCTCCTACGAGCAGTACTTC,CASSVRALSSYEQYF
NA,NA,TRBJ2-7,TRBV5-5,TGTGCCAGCAGCTTGACAGGGAACTACGAGCAGTACTTC,CASSLTGNYEQYF
NA,TRBD1,TRBJ2-1,TRBV9,TGTGCCAGCAGCGTAGGGGGACAGGGGGCTCTTGAGCAGTTCTTC,CASSVGGQGALEQFF
NA,TRBD2,TRBJ2-2,TRBV4-1,TGCGCCAGCAGCCAATTCGGGGGGGAAACCGGGGAGCTGTTTTTT,CASSQFGGETGELFF
NA,NA,TRBJ2-4,TRBV28,TGTGCCAGCAGAACCCATGGGGCGGTAGCCAAAAACATTCAGTACTTC,CASRTHGAVAKNIQYF
NA,NA,TRBJ1-4,TRBV19,TGTGCCAGTAAGCGCCGGGGAGGGGGAATAGATGAAAAACTGTTTTTT,CASKRRGGGIDEKLFF
once,NA,TRBJ1-1,TRBV7-9,TGTGCCAGCAGTACCGGCAGGATGAACACTGAAGCTTTCTTT,CASSTGRMNTEAFF
NA,TRBD1,TRBJ1-5,TRBV5-5,TGTGCCAGCAGCTTGGGACAGGGGTTTGGTCAGCCCCAGCATTTT,CASSLGQGFGQPQHF
once,TRBD2,TRBJ2-3,TRBV3-1/TRBV3-2,TGTGCCAGCAGCCAAGCTAGCCCCCATGATAGCGGGAGGGCCTGGCGGGCAGATACGCAGTATTTT,CASSQASPHDSGRAWRADTQYF
NA,NA,TRBJ2-1,TRBV19,TGTGCCAGTAAACCCCGGGGATGGGACAATGAGCAGTTCTTC,CASKPRGWDNEQFF
NA,NA,TRBJ2-1,TRBV30,TGTGCCTGGAGTGTACGAGGTGGGAGTCGGTCCGACAATGAGCAGTTCTTC,CAWSVRGGSRSDNEQFF
NA,NA,TRBJ1-4,TRBV18,TGTGCCAGCTCATTACGACGGGACTATAATGAAAAACTGTTTTTT,CASSLRRDYNEKLFF
NA,NA,TRBJ1-1,TRBV30,TGTGCCTGGAGTGTAGTAGCCACTGAAGCTTTCTTT,CAWSVVATEAFF
NA,NA,TRBJ1-6,TRBV28,TGTGCCAGCAGTTCAGCAGGGGTTTCACCCCTCCACTTT,CASSSAGVSPLHF
few,NA,TRBJ2-6,TRBV4-1,TGCGCCAGCAGCCAAGCTAGCTCTGGGGCCAACGTCCTGACTTTC,CASSQASSGANVLTF
NA,TRBD2,TRBJ2-3,TRBV19,TGTGCCAGTAGTACCACTAGCGGGAGATCCCCAGATACGCAGTATTTT,CASSTTSGRSPDTQYF
NA,NA,TRBJ2-7,TRBV28,TGTGCCAGCAGTTCCAGTCTACAGGGCAGCTACGAGCAGTACTTC,CASSSSLQGSYEQYF
NA,NA,TRBJ1-6,TRBV18,TGTGCCAGCTCACCACGCAGGGGTAATTCACCCCTCCACTTT,CASSPRRGNSPLHF
NA,NA,TRBJ1-1,TRBV2,TGTGCCAGCAGTGAAACGGGTTCCCGTGAAGCTTTCTTT,CASSETGSREAFF
NA,NA,TRBJ2-7,TRBV18,TGTGCCAGCTCACCACCTGCCGGACTCGAGCAGTACTTC,CASSPPAGLEQYF
NA,NA,TRBJ2-2,TRBV11-2,TGTGCCAGCAGCCGCTCGGGCGGGGAGCTGTTTTTT,CASSRSGGELFF